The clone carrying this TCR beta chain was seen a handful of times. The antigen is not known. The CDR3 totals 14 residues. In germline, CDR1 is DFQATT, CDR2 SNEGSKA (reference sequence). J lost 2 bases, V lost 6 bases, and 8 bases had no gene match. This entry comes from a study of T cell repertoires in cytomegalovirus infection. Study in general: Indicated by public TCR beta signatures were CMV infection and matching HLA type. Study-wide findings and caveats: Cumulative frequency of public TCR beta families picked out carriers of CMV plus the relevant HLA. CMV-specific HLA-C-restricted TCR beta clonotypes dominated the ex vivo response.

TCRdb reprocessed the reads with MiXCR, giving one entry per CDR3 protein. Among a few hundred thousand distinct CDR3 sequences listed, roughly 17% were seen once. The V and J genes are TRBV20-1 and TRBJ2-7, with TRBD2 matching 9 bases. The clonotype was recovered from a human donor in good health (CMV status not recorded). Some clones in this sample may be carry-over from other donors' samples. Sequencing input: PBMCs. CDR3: CSAGGAGGPYEQYF. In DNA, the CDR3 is TGCAGTGCCGGTGGCGCGGGGGGGCCCTACGAGCAGTACTTC.